The TCR beta chain described here comes from a study of technical replicates of blood from a few donors. Data came from immunoSEQ multiplex PCR; TCRdb stores just in-frame clones and leaves some out. The top ten clones hold 0.3% to 0.5% of a sample with 79,000 or so clones, 92% of them seen once. V lost 0 bases to trimming and J lost 4 bases; unmatched junction nucleotides: 5. Looked up from germline, CDR1 is LGHNA and CDR2 is YNFKEQ. The CDR3 runs to 15 residues. This chain links TRBV4-2 with TRBJ2-7, with 8 bases matching TRBD2. The source material was T cells isolated from PBMCs. This clonotype was obtained from a human donor in good health. CDR3 nucleotides: TGTGCCAGCAGCCAAGAAAGCGGGAGTCTTTACGAGCAGTACTTC. This sequence encodes CASSQESGSLYEQYF.